The T cell receptor (beta chain) under discussion was sequenced for a study of T cells after yellow fever vaccination. Study-level information: Low-cell-number fractions underwent preparation using SMART-Seq v4 Ultra Low Input.

TCRdb analysed the 5' RACE reads with MiXCR anew, one entry per CDR3 protein. Found here are 550,000 to 750,000 distinct CDR3 sequences, roughly 13% of them singletons; the top ten hold over 12%. Study results and limitations: Among all clonotypes, a small share was observed in both CD4 and CD8 compartments. A large majority of primary-vaccination clones showed up again after the booster (approximately 96% CD4, around 90% CD8).

This clonotype appeared a few times. The target antigen is unknown. The CDR3 extends over 17 amino acids. This clonotype originated in a man in his thirties or forties who received the YFV17D yellow fever vaccine. The specimen was PBMCs, collected on the day of the yellow fever booster vaccination. The chain employs TRBV12-2 and TRBJ2-7; the table's D call of TRBD2 was not tested on the DNA. TRBV12-2 is labeled a pseudogene. The CDR3 here is CASRLVAGGPQIREQYF. The CDR3 DNA is TGTGCAAGTCGCTTAGTCGCGGGAGGGCCACAGATCCGGGAGCAGTACTTC.